The TCR beta chain under discussion was sequenced for a study of blood T cell repertoires in COVID-19. Study details: Material from acute and convalescent COVID-19 was sourced from the United States, Italy and Spain. PBMCs, B-cell-depleted T cells, or T cells were the source of the cDNA or gDNA that made up the material.

The CDR3 is 16 amino acids. Germline CDR1 SGHNT, CDR2 YENEEA. V was clipped by 1 base and J by 3 bases; unmatched bases: 2. Study processing details: Amplification with reference gene primers provided the estimates of nucleated cell counts. TCRdb's copy holds only in-frame clones and misses some; the assay was immunoSEQ multiplex PCR. V and J calls and clone size are copied from that table; D and trimming were computed from the DNA. The sample lists 25,000 to 35,000 clones; 85% to 90% were seen once. This TCR was sampled from a human donor in a cohort sampled during active COVID-19. Input material: peripheral blood. V and J are TRBV11-3 and TRBJ2-5, with 13 bases fitting TRBD2. The CDR3 loop reads CASSLGLAGGEETQYF. CDR3 nucleotide sequence: TGTGCCAGCAGCTTAGGACTAGCGGGGGGTGAAGAGACCCAGTACTTC. Variable domain in full (rest from reference TRBV11-3 and TRBJ2-5): EAGVVQSPRYKIIEKKQPVAFWCNPISGHNTLYWYLQNLGQGPELLIRYENEEAVDDSQLPKDRFSAERLKGVDSTLKIQPAELGDSAVYLCASSLGLAGGEETQYFGPGTRLLVL.